Included here is one T cell receptor beta chain sequence, with context. Its antigen is still unknown. Both 60 Vbeta primers and 13 Jbeta primers went into the PCR. Sequencing used immunoSEQ multiplex PCR; TCRdb keeps in-frame clones, though not all of them. The table lists around 150,000 clones, approximately 77% of them singletons. The CDR3 is 15 amino acids. CDR1 is SGHTA and CDR2 is FQGNSA in the germline V gene. After removal of 4 bases from V and 2 bases from J, the junction contained 8 bases not matched to a gene. The sample is drawn from a study of cytomegalovirus exposure and HLA in healthy donors. Findings and caveats of the study: An analysis done earlier found most TCR beta V segments productive about 87% or about 30% of the time. CMV serostatus was the sole immune exposure information available.

Healthy donors of bone marrow made up the group. Sequenced input: PBMCs. This sequence was found in a male donor in good health and CMV-seropositive. V and J are TRBV7-2 and TRBJ2-7, with 7 positions matching TRBD2. CDR3 nucleotides: TGTGCCAGCAGCTCCCGGGACTATCGGGCCTACGAGCAGTACTTC. Translating gives CASSSRDYRAYEQYF.